Reported below is one T cell receptor beta chain. Its antigen remains unknown. These data originate in a study of T cell responses to AZD1222 COVID-19 vaccine. Study overall: Pooled together were second doses at about 4 or about 12 weeks. Study results and limitations: Across spike, vaccine-associated CD4 TCRs were found, dominant at 160-218 and 743-854. The sample set comprised mostly white British donors with more females, and clonal diversity was possibly underestimated. Nearly half of spike-specific TCRs reportedly target unmutated variant regions.

TCRdb's copy holds only in-frame clones and misses some; the assay was immunoSEQ multiplex PCR. The repertoire includes roughly 120,000 clones, about 90% of them detected once, and around 7.5% sits in the top ten. Germline V gives CDR1 MNHEY, CDR2 SVGAGI. The length of the CDR3 is 16 residues. V trimming: 0 bases; J trimming: 5 bases; junction bases outside the gene matches: 5. The source of this sequence is an adult in good health. The sequencing here drew on peripheral blood, taken on day 0 of AZD1222 vaccination. This chain uses TRBV6-5 with TRBJ2-1, with TRBD2 matching 9 bases. This CDR3 is CASSYSGLARDNEQFF. The CDR3 nucleotides are TGTGCCAGCAGTTACTCCGGACTAGCGCGTGACAATGAGCAGTTCTTC.